The T cell receptor (beta chain) described here comes from a study of blood T cell repertoires in COVID-19. Overall study context: Both acute and convalescent COVID-19 samples were obtained from the United States, Italy and Spain. T cells, B-cell-depleted T cells, or PBMCs provided the cDNA or gDNA that served as material.

In the original analysis: Reference gene primer amplification in the assay estimated nucleated cell counts. TCRdb's table, derived via immunoSEQ multiplex PCR, lists solely in-frame clones and lacks some. Clone size and the V and J calls come from that table; the DNA yielded D and trimming. The sample includes approximately 250,000 clones, around four fifths of them seen just once. This CDR3 has 13 amino acids. V was cut by 4 bases and J by 6 bases, with 10 bases left in between. Germline loops: CDR1 GTSNPN, CDR2 SVGIG (reference sequence). What was sequenced was peripheral blood. This chain uses TRBV30 with TRBJ1-6, with TRBD1 as a possible D gene (5 bases). The clonotype originates from a man in his 60s who had recovered from COVID-19. The CDR3 nucleotides are TGTGCCTGGACTGGACAAAGTAATTCACCCCTCCACTTT. This sequence encodes CAWTGQSNSPLHF.